This TCR beta chain was found in a study of T cell responses to AZD1222 COVID-19 vaccine. Overall study findings and caveats: Seropositivity was recorded at baseline in only 6 or 7 AZD1222 recipients.

TCRdb keeps only in-frame clones here, not all; method: immunoSEQ multiplex PCR. Among fewer than 120,000 clones, about 94% were seen once, and the ten largest hold 2.9%. With respect to this clone: The target antigen is unknown.

Germline CDR1 SQVTM, CDR2 ANQGSEA. This CDR3 comprises 13 residues. The ends were cut back, 5 bases at V and 7 bases at J, with 14 bases in the middle. The sequences come from peripheral blood, collected 28 days after the second AZD1222 dose. This TCR was sampled from an adult who received the AZD1222 COVID-19 vaccine. V gene TRBV29-1 combines with J gene TRBJ2-2; D might be TRBD1 (6 bases). The CDR3 protein is CSVRRVRGGELFF. DNA for the CDR3: TGCAGCGTTCGCAGGGTCAGGGGCGGGGAGCTGTTTTTT.